A selection of T cell receptor beta chains follows, all from one sample in a study of pediatric ulcerative colitis. Clones were sequenced by immunoSEQ multiplex PCR, and TCRdb holds only the in-frame ones, with some missing. The data hold roughly 14,000 clones, with 70% to 90% observed a single time. Sequenced sample: blood. These receptors came from a boy between 10 and 17 years old with moderate ulcerative colitis. The CDR3 runs from the conserved cysteine through the conserved F or W. D genes are given only for firm matches. Expanded clones get a size class; other rows say once, few or many, or leave the size out.

J: TRBJ2-5; size: .; V: TRBV11-3; D: .; DNA: TGTGCCAGCAGCCGACAGAAACAAGAGACCCAGTACTTC; CDR3: CASSRQKQETQYF
J: TRBJ2-3; size: .; V: TRBV7-3; D: .; DNA: TGTGCCAGCAGCTTAGGCGGGGCCCGGGCAGATACGCAGTATTTT; CDR3: CASSLGGARADTQYF
J: TRBJ2-2; size: once; V: TRBV11-3; D: .; DNA: TGTGCCAGCAGCCCCGCTTCTTCGGGCACCGGGGAGCTGTTTTTT; CDR3: CASSPASSGTGELFF
J: TRBJ2-1; size: .; V: TRBV7-9; D: .; DNA: TGTGCCAGCACCCAAAGGGGGACGGCTTACAATGAGCAGTTCTTC; CDR3: CASTQRGTAYNEQFF
J: TRBJ2-7; size: .; V: TRBV6-5; D: .; DNA: TGTGCCAGCAGTTACCGCGGAGGATACGAGCAGTACTTC; CDR3: CASSYRGGYEQYF
J: TRBJ1-3; size: .; V: TRBV28; D: TRBD1; DNA: TGTGCCAGCAGAATCTCGACAGGGAGGGGTGGAAACACCATATATTTT; CDR3: CASRISTGRGGNTIYF
J: TRBJ1-3; size: .; V: TRBV6-7; D: TRBD1; DNA: TGTGCCAGCAGTTTCAACAGGGGAGGGATTGGAAACACCATATATTTT; CDR3: CASSFNRGGIGNTIYF
J: TRBJ2-3; size: .; V: TRBV2; D: .; DNA: TGTGCCAGCGGACAGCTTAGCACAGATACGCAGTATTTT; CDR3: CASGQLSTDTQYF
J: TRBJ2-7; size: .; V: TRBV20-1; D: .; DNA: TGCAGTGCTAGTTCAGGATACGAGCAGTACTTC; CDR3: CSASSGYEQYF
J: TRBJ2-5; size: once; V: TRBV6-1; D: TRBD2; DNA: TGTGCCAGCAGCCTTGTCGGGGGGGGCGCGGAGACCCAGTACTTC; CDR3: CASSLVGGGAETQYF
J: TRBJ2-1; size: .; V: TRBV19; D: .; DNA: TGTGCCAGTACTCTAAGGGACTCCGGCTCCTACAATGAGCAGTTCTTC; CDR3: CASTLRDSGSYNEQFF
J: TRBJ2-5; size: .; V: TRBV10-3; D: TRBD2; DNA: TGTGCCATCAGTAGGGCTAGCGGGGGGGTCGAGACCCAGTACTTC; CDR3: CAISRASGGVETQYF
J: TRBJ2-4; size: .; V: TRBV11-3; D: .; DNA: TGTGCCAGCAGCTTAGGTACACCGGGGGTGGACATTCAGTACTTC; CDR3: CASSLGTPGVDIQYF
J: TRBJ2-5; size: .; V: TRBV15; D: .; DNA: TGTGCCACCAGCAGACCTGGGCCAGAGACCCAGTACTTC; CDR3: CATSRPGPETQYF
J: TRBJ1-5; size: .; V: TRBV18; D: TRBD1; DNA: TGTGCCAGCTCACAGACAGGGCAGGGGCAGCCCCAGCATTTT; CDR3: CASSQTGQGQPQHF
J: TRBJ2-7; size: .; V: TRBV7-9; D: TRBD1; DNA: TGTGCCAGCAGCCACGGGACAGCCAGCGAGCAGTACTTC; CDR3: CASSHGTASEQYF
J: TRBJ2-1; size: .; V: TRBV2; D: .; DNA: TGTGCCAGCATAGTAGGAGTATACAATGAGCAGTTCTTC; CDR3: CASIVGVYNEQFF
J: TRBJ2-3; size: .; V: TRBV5-8; D: .; DNA: TGTGCCAGCAGCAGGTTTTTACTGACAGATACGCAGTATTTT; CDR3: CASSRFLLTDTQYF
J: TRBJ2-1; size: .; V: TRBV9; D: TRBD1; DNA: TGTGCCAGCAGCTTGCCCCTTGGCGGGACAGGGGGCGCTGGGGACAATGAGCAGTTCTTC; CDR3: CASSLPLGGTGGAGDNEQFF
J: TRBJ2-7; size: .; V: TRBV4-3; D: .; DNA: TGCGCCAGCAGCCAGCGGGACGGGACCTACGAGCAGTACTTC; CDR3: CASSQRDGTYEQYF
J: TRBJ1-2; size: few; V: TRBV6-5; D: TRBD1; DNA: TGTGCCAGCAGCTACGACAGGGATAACTATGGCTACACCTTC; CDR3: CASSYDRDNYGYTF
J: TRBJ1-2; size: .; V: TRBV5-1; D: .; DNA: TGCGCCAGCAGCTTGGGCGGAGGGGAGAGTCGGAGCTATGGCTACACCTTC; CDR3: CASSLGGGESRSYGYTF
J: TRBJ1-4; size: .; V: TRBV6-1; D: TRBD1; DNA: TGTGCCAGCAGTAGGACAGGCCTTAATGAAAAACTGTTTTTT; CDR3: CASSRTGLNEKLFF
J: TRBJ2-5; size: .; V: TRBV2; D: TRBD1; DNA: TGTGCCAGCAGTAACCAGGGGGCGCAGGGGACCCAGTACTTC; CDR3: CASSNQGAQGTQYF
J: TRBJ2-2; size: .; V: TRBV7-2; D: .; DNA: TGTGCCAGCGCCCAGTACACCGGGGAGCTGTTTTTT; CDR3: CASAQYTGELFF
J: TRBJ2-3; size: .; V: TRBV7-2; D: .; DNA: TGTGCCAGCAGCCAGGGGAGGAGCACAGATACGCAGTATTTT; CDR3: CASSQGRSTDTQYF
J: TRBJ1-2; size: .; V: TRBV2; D: .; DNA: TGTGCCAGCAATCTTCAGGGTGATCCCTATGGCTACACCTTC; CDR3: CASNLQGDPYGYTF
J: TRBJ1-3; size: .; V: TRBV19; D: .; DNA: TGTGCCAGTAGTATACCGGACTTGATTAACACCATATATTTT; CDR3: CASSIPDLINTIYF
J: TRBJ1-1; size: .; V: TRBV10-3; D: TRBD1; DNA: TGTGCCGTCACTGGACAGGGCACTGAAGCTTTCTTT; CDR3: CAVTGQGTEAFF
J: TRBJ2-6; size: .; V: TRBV4-1; D: .; DNA: TGCGCCAGCACCCGCGGAGGGGTGGCAGGGGCCAACGTCCTGACTTTC; CDR3: CASTRGGVAGANVLTF
J: TRBJ2-3; size: .; V: TRBV4-1; D: .; DNA: TGCGCCAGCAGCCAAGGTCTCGGCGGAGATACGCAGTATTTT; CDR3: CASSQGLGGDTQYF
J: TRBJ2-7; size: .; V: TRBV14; D: TRBD2; DNA: TGTGCCAGCAGCCAAGAGCCCTACCTTAGCGGGACACCCTCCTACGAGCAGTACTTC; CDR3: CASSQEPYLSGTPSYEQYF
J: TRBJ2-3; size: .; V: TRBV5-1; D: TRBD2; DNA: TGCGCCAGCAGCTTGGAGGCGGGAGGGGGCACAGATACGCAGTATTTT; CDR3: CASSLEAGGGTDTQYF
J: TRBJ1-2; size: .; V: TRBV7-8; D: TRBD1; DNA: TGTGCCAGCAGCACATACAGGGGTGGCTACACCTTC; CDR3: CASSTYRGGYTF
J: TRBJ2-7; size: .; V: TRBV14; D: TRBD2; DNA: TGTGCCAGCAGCCAAGACTGCTGGGGAGGGGCGGAAGGGCAGTACTTC; CDR3: CASSQDCWGGAEGQYF
J: TRBJ1-5; size: .; V: TRBV19; D: TRBD1; DNA: TGTGCCACGGAGACAGGGGGCTATCGACAGCCCCAGCATTTT; CDR3: CATETGGYRQPQHF
J: TRBJ1-1; size: .; V: TRBV2; D: TRBD1; DNA: TGTGCCAGCGCTAAAACAGGGGGCGGCACTGAAGCTTTCTTT; CDR3: CASAKTGGGTEAFF
J: TRBJ2-3; size: .; V: TRBV5-6; D: .; DNA: TGTGCCAGCAGACCCTCCAGACGGAGCACAGATACGCAGTATTTT; CDR3: CASRPSRRSTDTQYF
J: TRBJ2-7; size: .; V: TRBV5-1; D: TRBD2; DNA: TGCGCCAGCAGCTTTGTTACGGGAGGGGCCTACGAGCAGTACTTC; CDR3: CASSFVTGGAYEQYF
J: TRBJ1-2; size: .; V: TRBV9; D: .; DNA: TGTGCCAGCAGCGTAGATCAGGGGAACTATGGCTACACCTTC; CDR3: CASSVDQGNYGYTF
J: TRBJ1-2; size: .; V: TRBV13; D: TRBD1; DNA: TGTGCCAGCAGCGCCGGACAGGAAACGGACTATGGCTACACCTTC; CDR3: CASSAGQETDYGYTF
J: TRBJ2-7; size: .; V: TRBV4-3; D: TRBD1; DNA: TGCGCCAGCAGCCATTCGGACAGGCTTTCCTACGAGCAGTACTTC; CDR3: CASSHSDRLSYEQYF
J: TRBJ2-5; size: few; V: TRBV10-1; D: TRBD2; DNA: TGCGCCAGCAGTGAGCCGGAGACTAGCGGCCAAGAGACCCAGTACTTC; CDR3: CASSEPETSGQETQYF
J: TRBJ2-1; size: .; V: TRBV6-4; D: TRBD1; DNA: TGTGCCAGCAGTGTAGGGACAGTAAACAATGAGCAGTTCTTC; CDR3: CASSVGTVNNEQFF
J: TRBJ1-5; size: .; V: TRBV4-1; D: .; DNA: TGCGCCAGCTCCCCCTCCCTGTCGGACACCCGCAATCAGCCCCAGCATTTT; CDR3: CASSPSLSDTRNQPQHF
J: TRBJ2-7; size: once; V: TRBV11-1; D: TRBD1; DNA: TGTGCCAGCAGCCCGGGACAGGGGAGTAACGAGCAGTACTTC; CDR3: CASSPGQGSNEQYF
J: TRBJ1-1; size: once; V: TRBV4-3; D: .; DNA: TGCGCCAGCAGCCAAGAATTAGGGATGAACACTGAAGCTTTCTTT; CDR3: CASSQELGMNTEAFF
J: TRBJ1-1; size: few; V: TRBV15; D: .; DNA: TGTGCCACCGGACGAAACACTGAAGCTTTCTTT; CDR3: CATGRNTEAFF
J: TRBJ2-2; size: .; V: TRBV18; D: .; DNA: TGTGCCAGCACATTCACCGCGGGGAACGGGGAGCTGTTTTTT; CDR3: CASTFTAGNGELFF
J: TRBJ2-7; size: .; V: TRBV5-1; D: TRBD2; DNA: TGCGCCAGCAGCCCAGGACTAGCGGGAACCTACGAGCAGTACTTC; CDR3: CASSPGLAGTYEQYF
J: TRBJ2-1; size: .; V: TRBV28; D: TRBD2; DNA: TGTGCCAGCAGACTAGGGAGGGACAATGAGCAGTTCTTC; CDR3: CASRLGRDNEQFF
J: TRBJ1-1; size: .; V: TRBV18; D: TRBD1; DNA: TGTGCCAGCTCACTTTCCCGGGACAGAATGAACACTGAAGCTTTCTTT; CDR3: CASSLSRDRMNTEAFF
J: TRBJ2-5; size: .; V: TRBV7-6; D: .; DNA: TGTGCCAGCAGCTTAGTAAGGAGCCGCGGAGAGACCCAGTACTTC; CDR3: CASSLVRSRGETQYF
J: TRBJ1-4; size: once; V: TRBV19; D: TRBD1; DNA: TGTGCCAGTAGTCCGGACAGGCTTGGGACTAATGAAAAACTGTTTTTT; CDR3: CASSPDRLGTNEKLFF
J: TRBJ1-3; size: .; V: TRBV30; D: .; DNA: TGTGCCTGGAGTGTACGGGGTTGGTACTCTGGAAACACCATATATTTT; CDR3: CAWSVRGWYSGNTIYF